This TCR beta chain was recorded in a study of blood T cell repertoires in COVID-19. The repertoire was sequenced with immunoSEQ multiplex PCR; TCRdb's copy has only in-frame clones and lacks some. The sample lists 190,000 or so clones, around 82% occurring once. Germline CDR1 is SGHRS and CDR2 is YFSETQ. V lost 4 bases and J lost 2, with 13 bases in between. The CDR3 runs 15 residues. This chain joins TRBV5-1 and TRBJ1-3; maybe TRBD1 (5 bases). The sequence derives from a man aged 40-49 years who had recovered from COVID-19. Sample: PBMCs or T cells enriched from blood (not recorded which). CDR3: CASSGNQGAGNTIYF. CDR3 coding DNA: TGCGCCAGCAGCGGTAACCAGGGTGCTGGAAACACCATATATTTT.